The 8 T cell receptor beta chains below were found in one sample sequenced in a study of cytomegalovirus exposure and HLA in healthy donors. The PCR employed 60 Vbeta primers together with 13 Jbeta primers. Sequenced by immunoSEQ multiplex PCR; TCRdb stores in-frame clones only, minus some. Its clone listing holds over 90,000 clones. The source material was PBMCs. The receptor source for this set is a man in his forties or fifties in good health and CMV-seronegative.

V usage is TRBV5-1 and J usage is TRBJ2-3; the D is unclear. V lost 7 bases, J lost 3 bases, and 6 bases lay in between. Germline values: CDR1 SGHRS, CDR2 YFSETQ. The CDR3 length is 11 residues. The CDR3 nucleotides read TGCGCCAGCGTGAGGACAGATACGCAGTATTTT. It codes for CASVRTDTQYF.

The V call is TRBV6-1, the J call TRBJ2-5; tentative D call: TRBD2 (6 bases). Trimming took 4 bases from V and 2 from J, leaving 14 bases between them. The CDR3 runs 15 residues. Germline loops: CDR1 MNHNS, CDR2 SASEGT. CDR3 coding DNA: TGTGCCAGCAGTGGTTTTGCGGGGTCTCAAGAGACCCAGTACTTC. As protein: CASSGFAGSQETQYF.

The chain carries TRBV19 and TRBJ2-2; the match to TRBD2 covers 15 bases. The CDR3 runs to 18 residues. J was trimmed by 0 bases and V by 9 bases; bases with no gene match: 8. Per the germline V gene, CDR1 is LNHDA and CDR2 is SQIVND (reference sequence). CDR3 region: CARARTSGGAANTGELFF. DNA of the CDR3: TGTGCCAGGGCAAGGACTAGCGGGGGGGCTGCGAACACCGGGGAGCTGTTTTTT.

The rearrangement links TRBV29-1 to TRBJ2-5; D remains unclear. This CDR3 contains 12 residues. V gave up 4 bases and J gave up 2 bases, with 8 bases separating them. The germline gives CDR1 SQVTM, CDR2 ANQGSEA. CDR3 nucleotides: TGCAGCGTTGTGTCCAGGCAAGAGACCCAGTACTTC. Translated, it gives CSVVSRQETQYF.

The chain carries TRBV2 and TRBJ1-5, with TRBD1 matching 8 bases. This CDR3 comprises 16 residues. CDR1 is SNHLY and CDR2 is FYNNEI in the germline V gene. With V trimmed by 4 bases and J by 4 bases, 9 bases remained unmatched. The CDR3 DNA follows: TGTGCCAGCAGTGCGATTCAGGGGGCCCCGAATCAGCCCCAGCATTTT. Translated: CASSAIQGAPNQPQHF.

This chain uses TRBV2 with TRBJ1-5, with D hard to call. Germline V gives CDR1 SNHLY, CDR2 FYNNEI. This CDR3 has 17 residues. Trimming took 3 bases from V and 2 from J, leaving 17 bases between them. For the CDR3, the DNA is TGTGCCAGCAGTGATCTGTCGTTCGTCCCCGGCAATCAGCCCCAGCATTTT. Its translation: CASSDLSFVPGNQPQHF.

The CDR3 bases are TGTGCCAGTAGTAATCACAGGGCGAGCACTGAAGCTTTCTTT. Translating it yields CASSNHRASTEAFF. This rearrangement joins TRBV19 to TRBJ1-1; perhaps TRBD1 as D (6 bases). The length of the CDR3 is 14 residues. V lost 4 bases, J lost 4 bases, and 13 bases lay in between. CDR1 is LNHDA and CDR2 is SQIVND in the germline V gene (reference sequence).

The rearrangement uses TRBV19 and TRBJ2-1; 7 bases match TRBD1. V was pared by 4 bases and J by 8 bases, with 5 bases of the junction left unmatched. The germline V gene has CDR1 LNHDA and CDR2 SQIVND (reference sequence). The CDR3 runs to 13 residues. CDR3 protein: CASSRTGIYEQFF. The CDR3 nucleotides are TGTGCCAGTAGTAGGACAGGTATCTATGAGCAGTTCTTC.